Sequencing of this T cell receptor beta chain was carried out in a study of T cells expressing NK-cell markers (dated by TCRdb to 2020 to 2022). Concerning the study at large: TCR beta-chain repertoires were profiled in sorted CD3+CD56+NKG2C+, CD3+CD56+NKG2C- and CD3+CD56-NKG2C+ T-cell subsets from several donors. Seven of the eight sequenced donors were HCMV-seropositive and one was HCMV-seronegative. All eight donors whose samples were sequenced were randomly selected healthy volunteers, three of them men and five women. Libraries were sequenced as 2 x 150 bp reads on Illumina HiSeq 2000/2500, MiSeq or NextSeq.

Regarding this clonotype: Its antigen is still unknown.

The CDR3 measures 15 amino acids from cysteine to phenylalanine. No DNA appears here. Based on the germline V gene (reference sequence), the CDR1 and CDR2 sequences are DFQATT and SNEGSKA. General conclusions and limits of the study: Whether the expanded NKG2C-expressing T cell clones were specific for HCMV antigens remained unclear. For more than 5 donors, the dominant CD3+CD56+NKG2C+ clonotypes were among the top 10 CD8+ clonotypes and accounted for 1.0-7.0% of CD8+ T cells. Those dominant clonotypes were again the most abundant among CD3+CD56-NKG2C+ cells in a few donors, at about 25-60.1%.

The sequencer was an Illumina HiSeq 2000. TCR beta cDNA libraries were made by 5'RACE template switching that added a universal primer site and unique molecular identifiers. Synthesis of cDNA was primed from the TCR beta constant segment and was followed by two consecutive PCR amplification steps. The source study handled its data this way. MIGEC handled demultiplexing of the reads and grouping by UMI, while MiTCR was used to assemble and quantify clonotypes. Only TCR cDNA sequences supported by at least two reads were kept to exclude erroneous sequences. The tcR package was used for downstream repertoire analysis, and clonotypes were matched across fractions by CDR3 nucleotide sequence plus V segment. VDJmatch was used to annotate antigen specificity against VDJdb, with one amino acid substitution in CDR3 permitted. TCRdb reanalyzed the reads, keeping one entry per CDR3 protein sequence and omitting DNA. TCRdb, not the authors, supplied the V and J calls. This sample's records show 350,000 to 400,000 distinct CDR3 sequences. The ten largest clones take up around a tenth of the sample.

To determine HCMV serostatus, a commercial ELISA kit was used to detect HCMV-specific IgG in serum. Peripheral blood mononuclear cells were isolated from blood by Ficoll density gradient centrifugation. The clonotype comes from a woman aged 45 to 65 in good health. Donor details come from another sample of the same person, matched by shared clones. This receptor chain uses TRBV20-1 and TRBJ2-5. The sequencing sample was made of blood T cells: a sorted CD56 or NKG2C T cell subset, CD4+ or CD8+ T cells, or bulk PBMC T cells (not recorded which). The CDR3 protein is CSARDRRFQQETQYF.